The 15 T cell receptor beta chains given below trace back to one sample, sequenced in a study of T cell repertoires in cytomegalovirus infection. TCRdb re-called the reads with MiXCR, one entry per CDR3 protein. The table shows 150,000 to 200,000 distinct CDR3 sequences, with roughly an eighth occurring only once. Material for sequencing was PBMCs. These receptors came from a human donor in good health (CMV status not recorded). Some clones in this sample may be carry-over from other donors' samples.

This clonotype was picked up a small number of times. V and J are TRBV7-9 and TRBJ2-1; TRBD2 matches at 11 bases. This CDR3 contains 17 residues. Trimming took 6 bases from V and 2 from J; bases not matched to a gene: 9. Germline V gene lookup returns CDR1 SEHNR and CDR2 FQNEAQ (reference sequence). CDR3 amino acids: CASSTRPGLAAYNEQFF. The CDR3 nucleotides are TGTGCCAGCAGTACTCGACCGGGACTAGCGGCCTACAATGAGCAGTTCTTC.

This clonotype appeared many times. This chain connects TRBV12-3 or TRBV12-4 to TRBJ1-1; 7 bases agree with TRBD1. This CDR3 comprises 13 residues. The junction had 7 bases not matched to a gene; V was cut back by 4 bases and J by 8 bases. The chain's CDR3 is CASSWDSAGEAFF. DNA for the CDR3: TGTGCCAGCAGTTGGGACAGCGCCGGAGAAGCTTTCTTT.

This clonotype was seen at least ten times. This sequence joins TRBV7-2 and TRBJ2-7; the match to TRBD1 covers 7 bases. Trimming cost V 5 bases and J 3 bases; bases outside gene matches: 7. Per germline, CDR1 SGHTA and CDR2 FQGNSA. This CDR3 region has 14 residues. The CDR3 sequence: CASSDRVRYYEQYF. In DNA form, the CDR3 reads TGTGCCAGCAGCGACAGGGTACGGTACTACGAGCAGTACTTC.

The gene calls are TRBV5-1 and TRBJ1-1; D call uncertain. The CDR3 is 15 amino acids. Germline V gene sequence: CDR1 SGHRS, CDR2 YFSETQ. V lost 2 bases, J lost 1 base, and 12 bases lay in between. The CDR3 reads CASSFNGGENTEAFF. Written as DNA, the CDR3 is TGCGCCAGCAGCTTTAACGGCGGAGAGAACACTGAAGCTTTCTTT.

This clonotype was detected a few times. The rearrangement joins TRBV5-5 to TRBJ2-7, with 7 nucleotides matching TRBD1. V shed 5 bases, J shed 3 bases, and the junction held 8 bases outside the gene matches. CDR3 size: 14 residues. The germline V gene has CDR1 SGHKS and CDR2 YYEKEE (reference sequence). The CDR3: CASSSGTAFYEQYF. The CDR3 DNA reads TGTGCCAGCAGTTCCGGGACAGCCTTCTACGAGCAGTACTTC.

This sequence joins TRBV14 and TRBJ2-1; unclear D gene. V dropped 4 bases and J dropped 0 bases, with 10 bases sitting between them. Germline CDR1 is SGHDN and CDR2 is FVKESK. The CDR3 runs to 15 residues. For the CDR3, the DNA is TGTGCCAGCAGCCCTCAAGGGCCCTCCTACAATGAGCAGTTCTTC. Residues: CASSPQGPSYNEQFF. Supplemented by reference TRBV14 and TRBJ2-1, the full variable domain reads EAGVTQFPSHSVIEKGQTVTLRCDPISGHDNLYWYRRVMGKEIKFLLHFVKESKQDESGMPNNRFLAERTGGTYSTLKVQPAELEDSGVYFCASSPQGPSYNEQFFGPGTRLTVL.

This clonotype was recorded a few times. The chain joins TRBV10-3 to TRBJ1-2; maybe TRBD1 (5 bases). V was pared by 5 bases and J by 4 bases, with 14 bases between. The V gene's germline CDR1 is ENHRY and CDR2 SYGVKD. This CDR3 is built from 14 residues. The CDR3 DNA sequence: TGTGCCATCAGTTCCCCGGGACTACCCTATGGCTACACCTTC. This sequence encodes CAISSPGLPYGYTF.

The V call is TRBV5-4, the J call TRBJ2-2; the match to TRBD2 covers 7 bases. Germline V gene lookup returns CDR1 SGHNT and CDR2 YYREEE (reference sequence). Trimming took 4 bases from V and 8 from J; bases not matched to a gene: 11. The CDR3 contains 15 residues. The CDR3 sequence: CASSTTGTKYGELFF. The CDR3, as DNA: TGTGCCAGCAGCACTACCGGGACTAAGTATGGGGAGCTGTTTTTT.

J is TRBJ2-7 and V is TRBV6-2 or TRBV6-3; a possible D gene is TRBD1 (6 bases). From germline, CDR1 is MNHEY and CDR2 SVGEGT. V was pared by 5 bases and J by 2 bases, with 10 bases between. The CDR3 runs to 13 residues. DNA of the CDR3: TGTGCCAGCAGTCACAGGGTGACCTACGAGCAGTACTTC. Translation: CASSHRVTYEQYF.

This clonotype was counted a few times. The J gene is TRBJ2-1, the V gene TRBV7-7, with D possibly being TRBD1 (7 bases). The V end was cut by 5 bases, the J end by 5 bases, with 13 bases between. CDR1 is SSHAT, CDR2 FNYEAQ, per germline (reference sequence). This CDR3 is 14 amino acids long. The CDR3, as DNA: TGTGCCAGCAGCCCAGGGGGGCCAGACAATGAGCAGTTCTTC. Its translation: CASSPGGPDNEQFF.

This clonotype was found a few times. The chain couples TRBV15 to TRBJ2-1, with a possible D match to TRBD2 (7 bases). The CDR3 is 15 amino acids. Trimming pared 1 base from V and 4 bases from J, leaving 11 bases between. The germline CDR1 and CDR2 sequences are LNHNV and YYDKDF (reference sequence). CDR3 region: CATSRGGGEYNEQFF. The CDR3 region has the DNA TGTGCCACCAGCAGAGGCGGGGGCGAGTACAATGAGCAGTTCTTC.

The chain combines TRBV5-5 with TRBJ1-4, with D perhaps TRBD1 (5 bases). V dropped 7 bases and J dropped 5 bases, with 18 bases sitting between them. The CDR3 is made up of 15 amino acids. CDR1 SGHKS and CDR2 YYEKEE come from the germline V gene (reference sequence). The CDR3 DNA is TGTGCCAGCCAGATCGACAGTCCAAGGAATGAAAAACTGTTTTTT. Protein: CASQIDSPRNEKLFF.

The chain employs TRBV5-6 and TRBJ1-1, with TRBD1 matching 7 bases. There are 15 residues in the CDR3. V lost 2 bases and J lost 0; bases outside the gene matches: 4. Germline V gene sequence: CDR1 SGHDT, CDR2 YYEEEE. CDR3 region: CASSLGTVMNTEAFF. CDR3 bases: TGTGCCAGCAGCTTAGGGACAGTTATGAACACTGAAGCTTTCTTT. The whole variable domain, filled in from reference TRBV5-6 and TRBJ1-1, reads DAGVTQSPTHLIKTRGQQVTLRCSPKSGHDTVSWYQQALGQGPQFIFQYYEEEERQRGNFPDRFSGHQFPNYSSELNVNALLLGDSALYLCASSLGTVMNTEAFFGQGTRLTVV.

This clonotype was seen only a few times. In nucleotides, the CDR3 is TGTGCCAGCACCCTATGGACAGGGCTAAAATCTTACGAGCAGTACTTC. Residues: CASTLWTGLKSYEQYF. This sequence joins TRBV12-3 or TRBV12-4 and TRBJ2-7, with 8 bases that match TRBD1. CDR3 length: 16 residues. V lost 7 bases to trimming and J lost 4 bases; unmatched junction nucleotides: 15.

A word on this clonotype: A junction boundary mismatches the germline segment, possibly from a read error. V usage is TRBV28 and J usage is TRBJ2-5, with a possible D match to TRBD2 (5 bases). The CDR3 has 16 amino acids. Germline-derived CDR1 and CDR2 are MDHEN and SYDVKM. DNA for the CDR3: TGTGCCAGCAGTCAAAACCGGGGAAGCGTTCAAGAGACCCAGTATTTC. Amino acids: CASSQNRGSVQETQYF.